This T cell receptor (beta chain) came from a study of cytomegalovirus exposure and HLA in healthy donors. Study outcomes and limitations: Productive rates of about 87% or about 30% were seen for most TCR beta V segments in an earlier analysis.

As regards this clone: Its antigen is not identified.

PCR employed 60 Vbeta and 13 Jbeta primers. TCRdb's table, derived via immunoSEQ multiplex PCR, lists solely in-frame clones and lacks some. The repertoire holds roughly 200,000 clones, about 10% seen once, with over 1% in the top ten. The sequence was collected from a woman aged 30 to 39 in good health and CMV-seropositive. Sequencing was done on a sample of PBMCs.

This CDR3 is CASNQLGDTQYF. The CDR3, as DNA: TGTGCCAGCAATCAACTCGGGGATACGCAGTATTTT. The genes are TRBV2 and TRBJ2-3; the D is unclear. The ends were cut back, 7 bases at V and 6 bases at J, with 11 bases in the middle. CDR1 and CDR2 (germline): SNHLY, FYNNEI. This CDR3 comprises 12 residues.